One sample yielded the 31 T cell receptor beta chains listed below, sequenced in a study of CD8 T cells in ankylosing spondylitis. TCRdb itself ran the 5' RACE reads through MiXCR, one entry per CDR3 protein. The table records around 180,000 distinct CDR3 sequences, 15% to 20% of them present only once. Sequenced sample: blood, either unsorted or a sorted T cell fraction (not recorded which). Receptors were obtained from a male donor between 10 and 30 years old with ankylosing spondylitis or in good health (not recorded which).

This clonotype was recorded at least ten times. The chain recombines TRBV7-9 with TRBJ2-2, with TRBD2 matching over 9 bases. The germline V gene encodes CDR1 SEHNR and CDR2 FQNEAQ (reference sequence). V lost 2 bases, J lost 3 bases, and 10 bases stayed unmatched. The CDR3 is made up of 18 amino acids. CDR3 region: CASSLLPGLASYTGELFF. CDR3 DNA: TGTGCCAGCAGCTTACTTCCGGGACTAGCTTCTTACACCGGGGAGCTGTTTTTT.

This clonotype has a count of ten or more. The rearrangement joins TRBV20-1 to TRBJ2-7; 9 nucleotides align to TRBD2. The ends lost 3 bases at V and 2 bases at J; junction bases unmatched: 5. Germline-derived CDR1 and CDR2 are DFQATT and SNEGSKA (reference sequence). This CDR3 region has 14 residues. The CDR3 reads CSASPTSGTYEQYF. The CDR3, as DNA: TGCAGTGCTAGCCCGACTAGCGGAACCTACGAGCAGTACTTC.

This clonotype appeared many times. The chain is built from TRBV4-2 and TRBJ2-4; D gene unclear. The CDR3 loop spans 16 amino acids. The germline CDR1 and CDR2 sequences are LGHNA and YNFKEQ. V was pared by 4 bases and J by 0 bases, with 13 bases between. In DNA, the CDR3 is TGTGCCAGCAGCCCTGGACCGAGGCTAGCCAAAAACATTCAGTACTTC. Amino acids: CASSPGPRLAKNIQYF.

This clonotype has at least ten counts. This chain links TRBV7-8 with TRBJ2-7, with 12 bases that match TRBD2. The V and J ends lost 5 bases and 2 bases, in that order; junction bases with no gene match: 4. CDR3 length equals 15 residues. Germline loops: CDR1 SGHVS, CDR2 FQNEAQ. CDR3 DNA sequence: TGTGCCAGCAGCCTAACTAGCGGGAGGCCCTACGAGCAGTACGTC. This gives the protein CASSLTSGRPYEQYV.

At least ten counts were recorded for this clonotype. The CDR3 spells CASRRPANTGELFF. The CDR3 nucleotides are TGTGCCAGCAGGAGACCCGCGAACACCGGGGAGCTGTTTTTT. The chain has TRBV6-2 or TRBV6-3 and TRBJ2-2; unclear D gene. Trimming pared 6 bases from V and 0 bases from J, leaving 8 bases between. The CDR3 runs to 14 residues. The V gene's germline CDR1 is MNHEY and CDR2 SVGEGT.

CDR3 in amino acids: CASSYLKVGRDEQFF. The CDR3, as DNA: TGTGCCAGCAGTTACCTCAAGGTGGGCAGGGATGAGCAGTTCTTC. The rearrangement links TRBV6-5 to TRBJ2-1; D possibly corresponds to TRBD1 (5 bases). Germline loops: CDR1 MNHEY, CDR2 SVGAGI. Trimming pared 2 bases from V and 8 bases from J, leaving 16 bases between. This CDR3 region has 15 residues.

The chain couples TRBV2 to TRBJ2-1, with 7 nucleotides matching TRBD1. Trimming took 3 bases from V and 7 from J; bases not matched to a gene: 0. The CDR3 has 12 amino acids. Germline values: CDR1 SNHLY, CDR2 FYNNEI. The CDR3 here is CASSDRGNEQFF. CDR3 nucleotide sequence: TGTGCCAGCAGTGACAGGGGGAATGAGCAGTTCTTC.

The table lists this clonotype with many counts. The rearrangement uses TRBV6-6 and TRBJ1-1; D remains unclear. CDR1 and CDR2 (germline): MNHNY, SVGAGI (reference sequence). The CDR3 is 13 amino acids. With 0 bases removed from V and 7 bases from J, the gap between germline ends came to 9 bases. The CDR3 region is CASSYSAAHEAFF. CDR3 sequence (DNA): TGTGCCAGCAGTTACTCGGCGGCCCATGAAGCTTTCTTT.

Regarding this clonotype: Mismatch with germline at one junction end may stem from a read error. The CDR3 DNA reads TGTAGTGCTAAGCGGAGCTCCTACAATGAGCAGTTCTTC. It encodes CSAKRSSYNEQFF. The chain employs TRBV20-1 and TRBJ2-1; the D gene is possibly TRBD2 (5 bases). The CDR3 totals 13 residues. Germline V gives CDR1 DFQATT, CDR2 SNEGSKA (reference sequence).

This clonotype has a count of ten or more. The chain combines TRBV18 with TRBJ1-1; 8 bases fit TRBD1. Germline lookup yields CDR1 KGHSH and CDR2 LQKENI. V gave up 3 bases and J gave up 6 bases; unmatched junction bases: 3. The CDR3 is 13 residues long. This CDR3 reads CASSPDRGAEAFF. The CDR3 bases are TGTGCCAGCTCACCCGACAGGGGAGCTGAAGCTTTCTTT.

This clonotype was seen at least ten times. V is TRBV18 and J is TRBJ2-7; D unclear. This CDR3 spans 15 amino acids. Germline V CDR1 and CDR2: KGHSH, LQKENI. The germline V and J ends were trimmed by 2 bases and 0 bases, with 11 bases remaining between them. In DNA form, the CDR3 reads TGTGCCAGCTCACCAGGCGGAGATAGCTCCTACGAGCAGTACGTC. Its translation: CASSPGGDSSYEQYV.

This clonotype was seen ten or more times. The gene calls are TRBV7-2 and TRBJ2-7; perhaps TRBD2 as D (5 bases). V shed 4 bases and J shed 6 bases, with 7 bases lying between them. The germline CDR1 and CDR2 sequences are SGHTA and FQGNSA. CDR3 length: 11 residues. CDR3 DNA sequence: TGTGCCAGCAGCTCTAGCCCCGAGCAGTACGTC. This translates into CASSSSPEQYV.

The gene calls are TRBV7-9 and TRBJ2-7, with a tentative D call TRBD1 (6 bases). Trimming removed 5 bases from V and 0 bases from J, with 8 bases in between. Germline V CDR1 and CDR2: SEHNR, FQNEAQ (reference sequence). This CDR3 spans 13 amino acids. The CDR3 loop is CASSATGSYEQYV. In nucleotides, the CDR3 is TGTGCCAGCAGCGCGACAGGCTCCTACGAGCAGTACGTC.

This clonotype has a count of ten or more. The CDR3 spells CASSLVPGYEQYF. CDR3 coding DNA: TGTGCCAGCAGCTTAGTACCAGGATACGAGCAGTACTTC. This chain uses TRBV11-3 with TRBJ2-7; D gene unclear. V lost 1 base and J lost 4, with 8 bases in between. From germline, CDR1 is SGHNT and CDR2 YENEEA. This CDR3 has 13 amino acids.

This clonotype was counted ten times or more. This rearrangement joins TRBV20-1 to TRBJ2-1; D possibly corresponds to TRBD2 (6 bases). This CDR3 region has 14 residues. V was clipped by 3 bases and J by 0 bases, with 9 bases between them. From germline, CDR1 is DFQATT and CDR2 SNEGSKA (reference sequence). The CDR3: CSASGGNSYNEQFF. Written as DNA, the CDR3 is TGCAGTGCTAGCGGCGGGAACTCCTACAATGAGCAGTTCTTC.

This clonotype has at least ten counts. The chain carries TRBV12-3 or TRBV12-4 and TRBJ2-3; D gene uncertain. Trimming cost V 7 bases and J 6 bases, with 5 bases left between them. CDR3 size: 10 residues. In nucleotides, the CDR3 is TGTGCCAGCACGAGGGATACGCAGTATTTT. This sequence encodes CASTRDTQYF.

This clonotype was seen repeatedly, ten times or more. This chain links TRBV6-5 with TRBJ2-1, with D hard to call. From germline, CDR1 is MNHEY and CDR2 SVGAGI. The ends were cut back, 2 bases at V and 8 bases at J, with 19 bases in the middle. The CDR3 length is 16 residues. The CDR3: CASSYTLISRPDEQFF. The CDR3 DNA reads TGTGCCAGCAGTTACACCTTGATATCTCGTCCGGATGAGCAGTTCTTC.

This clonotype has ten or more counts. The rearrangement joins TRBV7-8 to TRBJ2-7; the match to TRBD2 covers 10 bases. Losses at the gene ends were 5 bases for V and 4 bases for J; bases not matched to a gene: 8. This CDR3 comprises 15 residues. The germline V gene encodes CDR1 SGHVS and CDR2 FQNEAQ. For the CDR3, the DNA is TGTGCCAGCAGCCCTACTAGCGGGATAGGTTACGAGCAGTACGTC. Amino acid sequence: CASSPTSGIGYEQYV.

This clonotype was counted ten times or more. The chain combines TRBV27 with TRBJ2-7; 9 positions agree with TRBD1. Germline CDR1 reads MNHEY; CDR2 reads SMNVEV (reference sequence). This CDR3 region has 15 residues. With V trimmed by 5 bases and J by 2 bases, 7 bases remained unmatched. For the CDR3, the DNA is TGTGCCAGCAGTCCGGTGGGACAGGGAGCCTACGAGCAGTACTTC. Protein product: CASSPVGQGAYEQYF.

This clonotype was seen ten or more times. CDR3 nucleotide sequence: TGCGCCAGCAGCCAAGTTGAAGTTAGCTATAATTCACCCCTCCACTTT. Residues: CASSQVEVSYNSPLHF. The gene calls are TRBV4-3 and TRBJ1-6; D not resolved. This CDR3 comprises 16 residues. With 1 base removed from V and 3 bases from J, the gap between germline ends came to 10 bases. CDR1 is LGHNA, CDR2 YSLEER, per germline.

The chain links TRBV20-1 to TRBJ2-1; 7 bases are a match to TRBD1. The germline V gene encodes CDR1 DFQATT and CDR2 SNEGSKA (reference sequence). With V trimmed by 6 bases and J by 4 bases, 9 bases remained unmatched. The CDR3 runs 14 residues. In nucleotides, the CDR3 is TGCAGTGCGCCAGGGGGATTACTGTACAATGAGCAGTTCTTC. Amino acid sequence: CSAPGGLLYNEQFF.

This clonotype was seen just once. The chain couples TRBV25-1 to TRBJ1-1; TRBD1 aligns across 9 bases. The trim removed 3 bases at V and 3 bases at J, leaving 2 bases unmatched. Looked up from germline, CDR1 is MGHDK and CDR2 is SYGVNS. The CDR3 runs to 14 residues. This CDR3 reads CASSETGGYTEAFF. The CDR3 nucleotides are TGTGCCAGCAGTGAGACAGGGGGGTACACTGAAGCTTTCTTT.

This clonotype showed up many times. J is TRBJ2-1 and V is TRBV4-3; D is perhaps TRBD2 (5 bases). V was pared by 4 bases and J by 3 bases, with 16 bases between. The CDR3 runs to 16 residues. Germline lookup yields CDR1 LGHNA and CDR2 YSLEER. For the CDR3, the DNA is TGCGCCAGCAGCCCCGGCGAGCGGTTTCTCTACAATGAGCAGTTCTTC. The encoded protein is CASSPGERFLYNEQFF.

This clonotype was seen repeatedly, ten times or more. V is TRBV7-9 and J is TRBJ1-2; maybe TRBD1 (6 bases). V gave up 3 bases and J gave up 3 bases, with 17 bases separating them. The CDR3 is made up of 16 amino acids. CDR1 and CDR2 from the germline V gene are SEHNR and FQNEAQ (reference sequence). CDR3 DNA sequence: TGTGCCAGCAGCTTCGGGAACCCACAGGGCTACTATGGCTACACCTTC. Encoded protein: CASSFGNPQGYYGYTF.

The V call is TRBV4-1, the J call TRBJ1-4; D not resolved. CDR3 length: 13 amino acids. V lost 0 bases and J lost 7, with 6 bases in between. The germline V gene has CDR1 MGHRA and CDR2 YSYEKL. CDR3 sequence reads: CASSQDLSEKLFF. The CDR3 bases are TGCGCCAGCAGCCAAGATCTTTCTGAAAAACTGTTTTTT.

This clonotype was counted many times. The rearrangement links TRBV6-1 to TRBJ1-2, with TRBD1 matching over 8 bases. Germline lookup yields CDR1 MNHNS and CDR2 SASEGT. The length of the CDR3 is 15 residues. V shed 6 bases and J 1 base; nucleotides not matched to a gene: 7. The CDR3 reads CASRDREGGNYGYTF. The CDR3 bases are TGTGCCAGCAGGGACAGGGAGGGGGGTAACTATGGCTACACCTTC.

V and J are TRBV12-3 or TRBV12-4 and TRBJ1-5; 7 bases line up with TRBD1. V shed 6 bases, J shed 5 bases, and the junction held 7 bases outside the gene matches. This CDR3 contains 14 residues. The CDR3 protein is CASSAGTEHQPQHF. The CDR3 nucleotides read TGTGCCAGCAGCGCGGGGACAGAGCATCAGCCCCAGCATTTT.

The sample holds many counts of this clonotype. This sequence joins TRBV5-1 and TRBJ2-2; 7 bases align to TRBD1. This CDR3 comprises 15 residues. The V gene's germline CDR1 is SGHRS and CDR2 YFSETQ. V gave up 4 bases and J gave up 4 bases; unmatched junction bases: 7. The chain's CDR3 is CASSVQGIGTGELFF. CDR3 in DNA: TGCGCCAGCAGCGTACAGGGGATAGGCACCGGGGAGCTGTTTTTT.

This clonotype was counted ten times or more. The chain has TRBV11-2 and TRBJ1-6; D is perhaps TRBD1 (6 bases). The CDR3 runs to 15 residues. V gave up 5 bases and J gave up 5 bases, with 13 bases separating them. Germline loops: CDR1 SGHAT, CDR2 FQNNGV. CDR3 residues: CASSVPGHDNSPLHF. CDR3 bases: TGTGCCAGCAGCGTACCGGGACATGATAATTCACCCCTCCACTTT. Combining the CDR3 with reference TRBV11-2 and TRBJ1-6 gives the whole variable domain EAGVAQSPRYKIIEKRQSVAFWCNPISGHATLYWYQQILGQGPKLLIQFQNNGVVDDSQLPKDRFSAERLKGVDSTLKIQPAKLEDSAVYLCASSVPGHDNSPLHFGNGTRLTVT.

This clonotype was observed many times. The chain is built from TRBV4-1 and TRBJ1-2, with D maybe TRBD1 (6 bases). Germline CDR1 reads MGHRA; CDR2 reads YSYEKL. The CDR3 runs to 16 residues. V was cut by 3 bases and J by 4 bases, with 18 bases left in between. The CDR3 DNA reads as TGCGCCAGCAGCCACCTCACAGGGAGTTCGGGCTATGGCTACACCTTC. The encoded protein is CASSHLTGSSGYGYTF.

This clonotype was recorded many times. The chain links TRBV12-3 or TRBV12-4 to TRBJ1-1; no firm D call. The CDR3 is 11 residues long. Trimming took 2 bases from V and 6 from J, leaving 4 bases between them. CDR3 region: CASSLISEAFF. The CDR3 bases are TGTGCCAGCAGTTTAATATCTGAAGCTTTCTTT.